These 20 T cell receptor beta chains originate from one sample sequenced in a study of blood T cells in healthy people across ages. The second PCR ran roughly 6 to 12 cycles with a sample-barcoded 5' primer and J-beta primers. One entry per CDR3 protein results from TCRdb running MiXCR on the 5' RACE reads. The sample contains about 970,000 distinct CDR3 sequences, roughly 47% of which appear only once. The sequenced material came from blood. The receptors shown here come from a woman aged 55-70 years in good health.

This chain uses TRBV5-5 with TRBJ2-1; 16 positions agree with TRBD2. V gave up 4 bases and J gave up 0 bases; unmatched junction bases: 10. CDR1 is SGHKS and CDR2 is YYEKEE in the germline V gene (reference sequence). The CDR3 loop spans 20 amino acids. CDR3 nucleotide sequence: TGTGCCAGCAGCGGACAGCCGGGACTAGCGGGAGGGGGCTCCTACAATGAGCAGTTCTTC. Protein product: CASSGQPGLAGGGSYNEQFF.

This clonotype appeared a few times. The chain combines TRBV3-1 with TRBJ2-7; 16 positions agree with TRBD2. V lost 2 bases, J lost 3 bases, and 10 bases stayed unmatched. Germline V gives CDR1 LGHDT, CDR2 YNNKEL (reference sequence). The CDR3 runs 19 residues. The CDR3 sequence is CASSQIPGLAGGPSYEQYF. CDR3 nucleotides: TGTGCCAGCAGCCAAATTCCGGGACTAGCGGGAGGGCCCAGCTACGAGCAGTACTTC.

The V gene is TRBV5-1, the J gene TRBJ2-7, with TRBD1 identical over 10 bases. J was trimmed by 4 bases and V by 0 bases; bases with no gene match: 7. Germline V gene sequence: CDR1 SGHRS, CDR2 YFSETQ. This CDR3 region has 16 residues. The CDR3 nucleotides are TGCGCCAGCAGCTTGGTTACTGGGACAGGGGCGTACGAGCAGTACTTC. Protein sequence: CASSLVTGTGAYEQYF. Together with reference TRBV5-1 and TRBJ2-7, the CDR3 gives the full variable domain: KAGVTQTPRYLIKTRGQQVTLSCSPISGHRSVSWYQQTPGQGLQFLFEYFSETQRNKGNFPGRFSGRQFSNSRSEMNVSTLELGDSALYLCASSLVTGTGAYEQYFGPGTRLTVT.

The chain links TRBV2 to TRBJ1-1, with D unclear. Trimming removed 7 bases at V and 1 base at J, with 10 bases between. This CDR3 has 13 amino acids. Germline V gives CDR1 SNHLY, CDR2 FYNNEI. The CDR3 spells CASMGRQNTEAFF. For the CDR3, the DNA is TGTGCCAGCATGGGCAGACAGAACACTGAAGCTTTCTTT.

The J gene is TRBJ2-7, the V gene TRBV4-3, with 7 positions matching TRBD2. CDR1 is LGHNA and CDR2 is YSLEER in the germline V gene. The V gene end was trimmed by 0 bases and the J gene end by 3 bases; junction bases not matched to a gene: 8. CDR3 size: 16 residues. Here the CDR3 reads CASSQDWMAGVYEQYF. For the CDR3, the DNA is TGCGCCAGCAGCCAAGATTGGATGGCGGGAGTCTACGAGCAGTACTTC.

Ten or more counts support this clonotype. The chain joins TRBV7-2 to TRBJ2-3; a weak D match, TRBD1 (5 bases). V gave up 1 base and J gave up 2 bases, with 10 bases separating them. Germline CDR1 SGHTA, CDR2 FQGNSA. The CDR3 runs to 15 residues. The CDR3: CASSLGGRDTDTQYF. Written as DNA, the CDR3 is TGTGCCAGCAGCTTAGGGGGCAGGGACACAGATACGCAGTATTTT.

The chain carries TRBV18 and TRBJ2-3; D is perhaps TRBD1 (6 bases). CDR1 and CDR2 (germline): KGHSH, LQKENI. The CDR3 sequence is 15 residues long. Trimming shortened V by 4 bases and J by 2 bases, and 13 bases separated the two germline ends. CDR3 region: CASSRLTGNTDTQYF. CDR3 DNA: TGTGCCAGCTCACGGCTTACAGGGAACACAGATACGCAGTATTTT.

The chain carries TRBV20-1 and TRBJ2-1; TRBD1 aligns across 8 bases. The end of the DNA is better explained by TRBJ2-7, so the J call may be wrong. This CDR3 is 17 amino acids long. Germline lookup yields CDR1 DFQATT and CDR2 SNEGSKA (reference sequence). DNA for the CDR3: TGCAGTGCTAGAGAAACGACCGGGACAGGTACCTACAATGAGCAGTACTTC. Amino acids: CSARETTGTGTYNEQYF.

The chain uses TRBV6-5 and TRBJ2-5; D unresolved. Germline assignment: CDR1 MNHEY and CDR2 SVGAGI. CDR3 length: 16 residues. Trimming cost V 0 bases and J 11 bases, with 22 bases left between them. CDR3 bases: TGTGCCAGCAGTTACTCCTTCCGGGTCCCCTACAATGAGCAGTACTTC. Protein product: CASSYSFRVPYNEQYF.

Only a few counts were recorded for this clonotype. This chain joins TRBV4-3 and TRBJ2-7; weak D call: TRBD1 (6 bases). The CDR3 sequence is 14 residues long. Germline values: CDR1 LGHNA, CDR2 YSLEER. V lost 1 base and J 4 bases, leaving 11 bases between the germline ends. CDR3 protein: CASSQGRGGYEQYF. The CDR3 region has the DNA TGCGCCAGCAGCCAAGGAAGAGGGGGTTACGAGCAGTACTTC.

This clonotype was picked up a small number of times. The chain couples TRBV7-2 to TRBJ2-3; 8 nucleotides match TRBD2. Trimming removed 2 bases from V and 2 bases from J; junction bases left unmatched: 6. The CDR3 consists of 16 residues. Germline V lookup: CDR1 SGHTA, CDR2 FQGNSA. The CDR3 nucleotides are TGTGCCAGCAGCTTAAACGGCGGGGGGATCACAGATACGCAGTATTTT. This encodes CASSLNGGGITDTQYF. Combining the CDR3 with reference TRBV7-2 and TRBJ2-3 gives the whole variable domain GAGVSQSPSNKVTEKGKDVELRCDPISGHTALYWYRQSLGQGLEFLIYFQGNSAPDKSGLPSDRFSAERTGGSVSTLTIQRTQQEDSAVYLCASSLNGGGITDTQYFGPGTRLTVL.

The V and J genes are TRBV29-1 and TRBJ2-1; weak D call: TRBD2 (6 bases). CDR1 and CDR2 (germline): SQVTM, ANQGSEA. The CDR3 length is 17 residues. The V end was cut by 4 bases, the J end by 1 base, with 20 bases between. CDR3 residues: CSVGKASATLSYNEQFF. The DNA of the CDR3 is TGCAGCGTTGGGAAGGCTAGCGCAACCCTATCCTACAATGAGCAGTTCTTC.

DNA of the CDR3: TGCAGCGTTCGGAAACTAGCGGGTTACAATGAGCAGTTCTTC. It specifies CSVRKLAGYNEQFF. This rearrangement joins TRBV29-1 to TRBJ2-1; 9 nucleotides match TRBD2. This CDR3 is built from 14 residues. Germline-derived CDR1 and CDR2 are SQVTM and ANQGSEA. Losses at the gene ends were 5 bases for V and 4 bases for J; bases not matched to a gene: 6.

This clonotype appeared once. This CDR3 is CASRNLNEQFF. The CDR3 DNA reads TGTGCCAGCAGGAACCTCAATGAGCAGTTCTTC. The rearrangement uses TRBV12-3 or TRBV12-4 and TRBJ2-1; no clear D. The CDR3 is made up of 11 amino acids. The germline V and J ends were trimmed by 6 bases and 6 bases, with 6 bases remaining between them.

This chain joins TRBV6-5 and TRBJ2-5; 8 bases match TRBD2. Germline V gives CDR1 MNHEY, CDR2 SVGAGI. J was trimmed by 5 bases and V by 5 bases; bases with no gene match: 10. The CDR3 covers 15 residues. For the CDR3, the DNA is TGTGCCAGCAGTAGAAGCGGGAGATCCTGGGAGACCCAGTACTTC. Amino acid sequence: CASSRSGRSWETQYF.

In this sample, this clonotype turned up a few times. The chain couples TRBV28 to TRBJ2-7, with D possibly being TRBD2 (6 bases). There are 15 residues in the CDR3. V lost 2 bases to trimming and J lost 3 bases, with 14 bases between them. CDR1 and CDR2 (germline): MDHEN, SYDVKM. The CDR3 sequence is CASSLMKAGYYEQYF. CDR3 bases: TGTGCCAGCAGTTTAATGAAGGCGGGATACTACGAGCAGTACTTC. The variable domain in full, completed from reference TRBV28 and TRBJ2-7, reads DVKVTQSSRYLVKRTGEKVFLECVQDMDHENMFWYRQDPGLGLRLIYFSYDVKMKEKGDIPEGYSVSREKKERFSLILESASTNQTSMYLCASSLMKAGYYEQYFGPGTRLTVT.

The V call is TRBV9, the J call TRBJ2-7; D remains unclear. The germline V and J ends were trimmed by 7 bases and 7 bases, with 15 bases remaining between them. The CDR3 has 12 amino acids. Germline V CDR1 and CDR2: SGDLS, YYNGEE. CDR3 region: CASGSRVWEQYF. Written as DNA, the CDR3 is TGTGCCAGCGGCAGCCGGGTTTGGGAGCAGTACTTC.

The chain couples TRBV7-2 to TRBJ2-7, with D unclear. The CDR3 runs to 14 residues. The germline V gene has CDR1 SGHTA and CDR2 FQGNSA. V lost 1 base to trimming and J lost 2 bases, with 9 bases between them. CDR3 residues: CASSLDRTPYEQYF. For the CDR3, the DNA is TGTGCCAGCAGCTTAGATAGGACCCCCTACGAGCAGTACTTC.

V usage is TRBV5-6 and J usage is TRBJ2-1; D may match TRBD1 or TRBD2 (7 bases each). CDR1 and CDR2 from the germline V gene are SGHDT and YYEEEE. The V gene lost 4 bases and the J gene lost 7 bases, with 18 bases spanning the gap. CDR3 length: 15 residues. The CDR3 sequence is CASSQLGQGGNEQFF. CDR3 in DNA: TGTGCCAGCAGCCAACTTGGGCAGGGGGGGAATGAGCAGTTCTTC.

The chain employs TRBV6-5 and TRBJ2-3; 7 bases line up with TRBD1. The trim removed 5 bases at V and 3 bases at J, leaving 5 bases unmatched. Per germline, CDR1 MNHEY and CDR2 SVGAGI. CDR3 length: 14 amino acids. CDR3 DNA: TGTGCCAGCAGTGACGGACAGGCAACAGATACGCAGTATTTT. It yields the protein CASSDGQATDTQYF.